Below, one TCR beta chain is given with its context. Its antigen remains undetermined. The sample holds no much larger clone one base away, and base qualities are not on file. The CDR3 spans 13 residues, from the cysteine through the phenylalanine. The CDR3 DNA has 39 bases and is translated from base 1. From the germline V gene (reference sequence), CDR1 is MNHEY and CDR2 is SMNVEV. At the junction V is shortened by 5 bases and J by 6 bases, with 13 bases in between. This record comes from a study of OX40 agonist ivuxolimab in advanced cancers. In terms of the full investigation: The costimulatory receptor OX40 (CD134) was targeted by ivuxolimab, a fully human IgG2 agonistic monoclonal antibody. Intravenous ivuxolimab was administered to patients every 2 weeks at six dose levels: 0.01, 0.1, 0.3, 1.5, 3 and 10 mg/kg. Of the roughly 51 dose-escalation patients, hepatocellular carcinoma was present in roughly 19, melanoma in around 15, renal cell carcinoma in 9 and head and neck cancer in 9. In the dose-escalation cohort, 70% to 85% of patients were male, and the mean age was 60 years with a range of about 20 to 80. Prior anti-PD-1, anti-PD-L1 or anti-CTLA-4 therapy was permitted, and approximately 40% of dose-escalation patients had received checkpoint inhibitors. Partial responses occurred in three dose-escalation patients: two with cutaneous melanoma and one with hepatocellular carcinoma. Peripheral TCRbeta sequencing was intended to test whether TCR sequence diversity was altered and clonal T-cell expansion was caused by ivuxolimab. The paper reports the monotherapy dose-escalation portion (N = 52 patients) of the phase I ivuxolimab trial. Study-wide findings and limitations: Which antigens the clonally expanded peripheral T cells were specific for was not determined. At doses of 0.1 to 3.0 mg/kg, clonal expansion of both CD4+ and CD8+ T cells in blood was seen between baseline and week 6. After ivuxolimab, CD8+ T cells had more expanded clones than CD4+ T cells on average. Partial responders in the 0.1-3.0 mg/kg groups had among the lowest normalized peripheral clonal expansion, especially among CD8+ T cells. Low levels of normalized T-cell clonal expansion were also seen in some patients who did not respond.

The trial excluded patients who had a history of autoimmune disease or were on systemic immunosuppression. Peripheral blood for TCR sequencing was drawn from every dose cohort at baseline, at cycle 4 day 1 and at cycle 7 day 1. The samples were drawn from a first-in-human, open-label, multicenter phase I dose-escalation trial of ivuxolimab. Adults with locally advanced or metastatic melanoma, renal cell carcinoma, hepatocellular carcinoma or head and neck squamous cell carcinoma were enrolled in the trial. Before TCR sequencing, CD4+ and CD8+ T cells were separately sorted from peripheral blood. To sequence the TCRbeta CDR3 region, genomic DNA was isolated from the sorted cells. TCRbeta CDR3 regions were sequenced using the immunoSEQ Assay. TCRdb provides this immuneACCESS table in a form limited to in-frame rearrangements. Some clones are lacking; in checked studies, under half of them reflect an unresolved V gene, and why the rest are absent is not known. The sample contains about 35,000 clones, about nine tenths of them found a single time. Jointly, the top ten make up 33% of the sample.

Here the sequenced sample was CD4+ or CD8+ T cells sorted from blood, taken in a trial of the OX40 agonist ivuxolimab. The chain was built from TRBV27 and TRBJ1-1; the D region possibly corresponds to TRBD1 (5 bases align). The clonotype originates from an adult with an advanced solid tumor such as melanoma, head and neck, liver or kidney cancer. The DNA reads as follows: TGTGCCAGCAGTAGGATGAGGGGTGCTGAAGCTTTCTTT. Its amino acids are CASSRMRGAEAFF.